Following are 3 T cell receptor beta chains from one sample sequenced in a study of T cell repertoires and Cas9 in healthy adults. Sequencing was performed with immunoSEQ multiplex PCR; in TCRdb, only in-frame clones are kept and a portion is missing. The table records around 20,000 clones, 90% of them present only once. The sample comprised CD4+ effector T cells (CD127+, CD25-, CD137-, CD154-) from PBMCs; culture status not recorded. Receptors were obtained from a human donor in good health.

The gene calls are TRBV18 and TRBJ2-7; 8 nucleotides match TRBD1. CDR1 KGHSH and CDR2 LQKENI come from the germline V gene. The CDR3 runs 14 residues. V lost 3 bases, J lost 2 bases, and 3 bases stayed unmatched. The CDR3 is CASSPQTGAYEQYF. The CDR3 DNA follows: TGTGCCAGCTCACCCCAGACAGGGGCCTACGAGCAGTACTTC. Combining the CDR3 with reference TRBV18 and TRBJ2-7 gives the whole variable domain NAGVMQNPRHLVRRRGQEARLRCSPMKGHSHVYWYRQLPEEGLKFMVYLQKENIIDESGMPKERFSAEFPKEGPSILRIQQVVRGDSAAYFCASSPQTGAYEQYFGPGTRLTVT.

V is TRBV2 and J is TRBJ2-5; 10 bases fit TRBD2. Germline V lookup: CDR1 SNHLY, CDR2 FYNNEI. The CDR3 runs to 15 residues. The V segment lost 3 bases and the J segment 5 bases; nucleotides outside the gene matches: 6. The chain's CDR3 is CASSDERGGRETQYF. The CDR3 coding sequence is TGTGCCAGCAGTGACGAGCGGGGGGGCCGGGAGACCCAGTACTTC.

The gene calls are TRBV5-1 and TRBJ1-1; possible D gene TRBD1, 5 bases. The CDR3 is 16 amino acids. The germline V and J ends were trimmed by 7 bases and 1 base, with 20 bases remaining between them. The germline V gene has CDR1 SGHRS and CDR2 YFSETQ. The CDR3 protein is CASSRLAQGTNTEAFF. The DNA for the CDR3 is TGCGCCAGCTCCCGATTAGCCCAGGGAACGAACACTGAAGCTTTCTTT.